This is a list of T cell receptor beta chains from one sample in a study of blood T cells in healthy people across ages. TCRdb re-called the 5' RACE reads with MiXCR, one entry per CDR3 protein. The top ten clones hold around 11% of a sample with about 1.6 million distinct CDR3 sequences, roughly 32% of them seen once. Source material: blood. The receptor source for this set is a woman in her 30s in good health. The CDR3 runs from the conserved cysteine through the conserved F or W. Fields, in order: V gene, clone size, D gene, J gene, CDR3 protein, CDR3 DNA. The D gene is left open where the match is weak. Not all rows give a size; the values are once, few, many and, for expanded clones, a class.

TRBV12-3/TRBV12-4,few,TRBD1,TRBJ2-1,CASSPYRGQGDEQFF,TGTGCCAGCAGTCCTTACCGAGGACAGGGCGATGAGCAGTTCTTC
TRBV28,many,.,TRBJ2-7,CASSLVTGEQYF,TGTGCCAGCAGTTTAGTCACAGGCGAGCAGTACTTC
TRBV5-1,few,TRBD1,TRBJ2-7,CASSPGQAHSYEQYF,TGCGCCAGCAGCCCCGGACAGGCGCACTCCTACGAGCAGTACTTC
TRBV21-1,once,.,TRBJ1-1,CASSEISVTGWHTEAFF,TGTGCCAGCAGCGAAATTTCGGTGACAGGGTGGCACACTGAAGCTTTCTTT
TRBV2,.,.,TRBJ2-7,CASTLTIRASYEQYF,TGTGCCAGCACCCTGACTATCCGAGCCTCCTACGAGCAGTACTTC
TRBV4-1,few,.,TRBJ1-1,CASSQPWLGTEAFF,TGCGCCAGCAGCCAACCTTGGTTGGGCACTGAAGCTTTCTTT
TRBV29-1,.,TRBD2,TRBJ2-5,CSVAGVGTQYF,TGCAGCGTCGCGGGAGTGGGGACCCAGTACTTC
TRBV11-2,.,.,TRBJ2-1,CASSLLHPLAEYGNEQFF,TGTGCCAGCAGCTTACTTCACCCCTTAGCGGAGTACGGGAATGAGCAGTTCTTC
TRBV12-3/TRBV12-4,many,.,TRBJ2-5,CASGRGETQYF,TGTGCCAGTGGGCGGGGAGAGACCCAGTACTTC
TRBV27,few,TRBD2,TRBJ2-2,CASSLLLAGDANTGELFF,TGTGCCAGCAGTTTATTACTAGCGGGTGATGCGAACACCGGGGAGCTGTTTTTT
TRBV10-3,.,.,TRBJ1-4,CAIGDRNEKLFF,TGTGCCATCGGTGACCGGAATGAAAAACTGTTTTTT
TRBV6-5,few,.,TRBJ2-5,CASSYSFGPPGETQYF,TGTGCCAGCAGTTACTCCTTCGGACCCCCCGGCGAGACCCAGTACTTC
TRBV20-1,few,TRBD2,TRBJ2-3,CSARILSGGTDTQYF,TGCAGTGCTAGGATTCTCAGCGGGGGCACAGATACGCAGTATTTT
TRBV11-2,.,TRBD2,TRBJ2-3,CASSRGTSNTDTQYF,TGTGCCAGCAGTAGGGGGACTAGCAACACAGATACGCAGTATTTT
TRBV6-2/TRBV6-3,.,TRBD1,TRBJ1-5,CASSYEDRGSNQPQHF,TGTGCCAGCAGTTACGAAGACAGGGGAAGCAATCAGCCCCAGCATTTT
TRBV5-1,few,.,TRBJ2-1,CASSLSVLKDEQFF,TGCGCCAGCAGCTTGTCCGTTTTGAAGGATGAGCAGTTCTTC
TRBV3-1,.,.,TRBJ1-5,CASSQDPGWGEYSNQPQHF,TGTGCCAGCAGCCAAGATCCCGGGTGGGGGGAATATAGCAATCAGCCCCAGCATTTT
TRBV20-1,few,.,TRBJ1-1,CSAQSIDSTEAFF,TGCAGTGCTCAATCAATAGACAGCACTGAAGCTTTCTTT
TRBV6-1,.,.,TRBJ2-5,CASREGTARQYF,TGTGCCAGCAGGGAGGGGACAGCTCGGCAGTACTTC
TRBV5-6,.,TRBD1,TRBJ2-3,CASSGTGAGDTQYF,TGTGCCAGCAGCGGGACAGGGGCCGGGGATACGCAGTATTTT
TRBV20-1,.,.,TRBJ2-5,CSATRAGKKETQYF,TGCAGTGCCACAAGGGCGGGGAAAAAAGAGACCCAGTACTTC
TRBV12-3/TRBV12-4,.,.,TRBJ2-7,CASSLGVYSYEQYF,TGTGCCAGCAGTTTGGGGGTTTACTCCTACGAGCAGTACTTC
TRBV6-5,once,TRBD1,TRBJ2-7,CASSYQGASYEQYF,TGTGCCAGCAGTTACCAGGGGGCGTCCTACGAGCAGTACTTC
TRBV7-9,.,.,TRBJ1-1,CASSVRGPDTEAFF,TGTGCCAGCAGCGTAAGGGGACCGGACACTGAAGCTTTCTTT
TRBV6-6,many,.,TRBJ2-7,CASSLGTQNYEQYF,TGTGCCAGCAGCCTTGGGACCCAAAACTACGAGCAGTACTTC
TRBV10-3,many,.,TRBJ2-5,CAISVAAKETQYF,TGTGCCATCAGTGTAGCGGCCAAAGAGACCCAGTACTTC
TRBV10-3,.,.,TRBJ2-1,CAISESSRGLSYNEQFF,TGTGCCATCAGTGAGTCGAGTCGCGGTCTATCCTACAATGAGCAGTTCTTC
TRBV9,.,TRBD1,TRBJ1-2,CASSVGTGSFGYTF,TGTGCCAGCAGCGTCGGGACAGGGTCTTTTGGCTACACCTTC
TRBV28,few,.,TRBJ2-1,CASSFRKSDEQFF,TGTGCCAGCAGCTTTCGAAAGTCCGATGAGCAGTTCTTC
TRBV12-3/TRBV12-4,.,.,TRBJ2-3,CASSRQVSADMQYF,TGTGCCAGCAGCAGACAGGTGAGCGCAGATATGCAGTATTTT